This entry concerns a single T cell receptor beta chain. This clone was counted between two and nine times. This receptor's antigen is unknown. Base qualities are not recorded, but no much larger clone differs from it by a single base. The library was generated by the immunoSEQ multiplex PCR assay. TCRdb retrieved this table from immuneACCESS and kept in-frame rearrangements only. Not all clones are present; in checked studies, unresolved V genes account for under half, and no reason is known for the remainder. Within this sample are approximately 660,000 clones, with roughly 90% of them counted one time only. Of the sample, 0.0095% to 0.013% is held by the ten largest clones. The data originate from a study of shared T cell receptors in the human thymus (dated by TCRdb to about 2021). About the investigation overall: The study examined how self-reactive, shared T-cell receptor alpha chains are generated in the human thymus.

This same sample was also taken into another study, of human thymus T cells. Taken from the second paper: In Finland, the donors were immunologically healthy infants who were having open corrective cardiac surgery for congenital heart defects. Thymus tissue was obtained as surgical resects removed during corrective cardiac surgery. Both the thymic and the peripheral blood repertoires appeared to show biased V and J gene segment usage. Highly overlapping thymic TCR repertoires among unrelated individuals were reported in the related research. The study described the TCR alpha and beta repertoires in about eight infant thymus samples and a handful of matching peripheral blood samples. Donor ages ranging from roughly 6 to 244 days were recorded, and a handful of male and a couple of female infants were included in the cohort. After being mechanically released from the tissue, thymocytes were kept at -70 degrees C in pellets of roughly 8.5-34 million cells. A QIAsymphony instrument was used to extract genomic DNA from frozen cell pellets. TCRB and TCRAD loci were amplified from a standardized quantity of quality-controlled genomic DNA using the immunoSEQ multiplex PCR assay. Amplicons spanned the V(D)J region at a length sufficient to cover the CDR3 and identify V and J genes. Through the commercial immunoSEQ service, the amplicons were sequenced on an Illumina platform. Primer bias and sequencing errors were corrected using previously described methods, and TCRAD and TCRB definitions followed the IMGT database. immunoSEQ Analyzer 3.0 and VDJTools were used for repertoire analysis, which covered basic statistics, V/J segment usage, diversity estimates, rarefaction and pairwise overlap. To estimate diversity, the Chao1, ChaoE, Efron-Thisted, Shannon and inverse Simpson indices were applied, and diversity was also estimated on datasets down-sampled to the smallest sample. Repertoire overlap was assessed by strict matching of CDR3 nucleotide sequence, V gene and J gene, and clustering was done by Jaccard-based multidimensional scaling. On average, roughly 810,000 unique TCRB clonotypes were obtained from thymus samples, compared with about 84,000 from blood samples.

The sample was thymocytes. The TCR sequence derives from a boy under two years old with a congenital heart defect. Donor details come from another sample of the same person, matched by shared clones.

The DNA sequence is given as TGTGCCAGCAGCTTAGTTGAACAGGGTAATGGGGCCAACGTCCTGACTTTC. This codes for CASSLVEQGNGANVLTF. Here the chain combines TRBV11-2 and TRBJ2-6; D gene: possibly TRBD1, on 6 matching bases. From the germline V gene, CDR1 is SGHAT and CDR2 is FQNNGV. V is clipped by 1 base and J by 3 bases, and the sequence between their germline boundaries is 13 bases long. The CDR3 starts with the cysteine, ends with the phenylalanine, and has 17 residues. The sequence is cut down to CDR3 DNA, 51 bases in frame from base 1.